This T cell receptor (delta chain) was retrieved from a study of Vδ1+ human thymocytes. RNA was extracted from the cells and then reverse transcribed. The CDR3 regions were amplified by multiplex PCR from V-gene primers to a constant-region primer. TCRdb redid the clone calls on the multiplex PCR reads with CATT. The table lists approximately 24,000 delta-chain clones, approximately 7% of them singletons. The sorted cells were CD3+ Vdelta1+ Vdelta2- thymocytes from alphabeta-depleted thymus. Purity of the sorted Vdelta1+ thymocytes ranged from 98% to 99.6%. The germline V gene encodes CDR1 TSWWSYY and CDR2 QGS. This CDR3 comprises 18 residues. V was shortened by 4 bases and J by 0 bases, with 21 bases between the two germline ends. Overall study findings and caveats: TRD repertoires were essentially private, unlike widely shared TRG clonotypes. Thymic TRG and TRD repertoires appeared highly polyclonal, with Gaussian CDR3 length distributions. Around 20% of thymic delta-chain sequences were Vdelta2, with few Vdelta3, unlike blood Vdelta1+ controls.

Remarks on this clone: What it binds is not known.

The material sequenced was Vdelta1+ gamma-delta thymocytes from the thymus. Subset in this sample: FACS-sorted CD3+ TCRalphabeta- TCRVdelta1+ TCRVdelta2- thymocytes. The source is a girl under two years old who had congenital heart surgery. The chain is built from TRDV1 and TRDJ1; D gene unclear. CDR3 sequence (DNA): TGTGCTCTTGGGGGATGCTCGTGCCTCAACTTTTACACCGATAAACTCATCTTT. As protein: CALGGCSCLNFYTDKLIF.